This TCR beta chain was sequenced in a study of cytomegalovirus exposure and HLA in healthy donors. CDR3 length: 13 amino acids. Germline-derived CDR1 and CDR2 are ENHRY and SYGVKD. PCR primers comprised 60 Vbeta and 13 Jbeta primers. Method: immunoSEQ multiplex PCR; TCRdb's copy keeps in-frame clones and lacks some. In the table there are approximately 140,000 clones, about 78% of which are singletons. The chain has TRBV10-3 and TRBJ2-5; 9 nucleotides agree with TRBD1. TRBJ2-7 matches the DNA end more closely, so the J call is doubtful. The TCR originated in a man in his late teens or twenties in good health and CMV-seronegative. The sample comprised PBMCs. This chain's CDR3 is CASQGQGTYEQYF. CDR3 coding DNA: TGTGCCAGCCAGGGACAGGGTACGTACGAGCAGTACTTC.